This TCR beta chain emerged from a study of blood T cell repertoires in COVID-19. The wider study: Specimens from acute and convalescent COVID-19 originated in the United States, Italy and Spain.

The assay was immunoSEQ multiplex PCR, and TCRdb's table has in-frame clones only and misses some. The table lists over 120,000 clones, roughly 79% of them singletons, with about 1.9% in the top ten. Germline lookup yields CDR1 MNHNS and CDR2 SASEGT. V lost 2 bases to trimming and J lost 0 bases, with 18 bases between them. The CDR3 extends over 18 amino acids. This TCR derives from an older woman with acute or convalescent COVID-19. The chain uses TRBV6-1 and TRBJ2-3; D might be TRBD2 (6 bases). Sequenced sample: peripheral blood. As DNA, the CDR3 is TGTGCCAGCAGTGAAAGGGTTAGCGGAACAGCTAGCACAGATACGCAGTATTTT. Its translation is CASSERVSGTASTDTQYF.